Listed here are 21 T cell receptor beta chains from one sample, sequenced in a study of blood T cell repertoires in COVID-19. The repertoire was sequenced with immunoSEQ multiplex PCR; TCRdb's copy has only in-frame clones and lacks some. The sample shows 190,000 or so clones, roughly 80% of them seen only once. Sequencing was performed on PBMCs or T cells enriched from blood (not recorded which). These receptors originate from a man between 40 and 49 years old who had recovered from COVID-19.

The gene calls are TRBV10-2 and TRBJ1-3; TRBD1 might be the D (5 bases). V shed 8 bases and J shed 1 base, with 15 bases lying between them. Germline-derived CDR1 and CDR2 are WSHSY and SAAADI. The CDR3 is 15 residues long. The DNA for the CDR3 is TGCGCCAGCCTGGGGGGGTACCAATCTGGAAACACCATATATTTT. Amino acid sequence: CASLGGYQSGNTIYF.

This clone was seen only once. V and J are TRBV30 and TRBJ1-2, with TRBD1 matching 8 bases. V gave up 2 bases and J gave up 7 bases; unmatched junction bases: 6. The CDR3 contains 13 residues. Germline V gene lookup returns CDR1 GTSNPN and CDR2 SVGIG (reference sequence). The CDR3 loop reads CAWSTDRAVGYTF. In nucleotides, the CDR3 is TGTGCCTGGAGTACGGACAGGGCGGTTGGCTACACCTTC.

The V and J genes are TRBV10-3 and TRBJ1-1, with D tentatively TRBD1 (5 bases). The CDR3 has 13 residues. The ends were cut back, 8 bases at V and 5 bases at J, with 15 bases in the middle. Germline V CDR1 and CDR2: ENHRY, SYGVKD. The CDR3 region has the DNA TGTGCCATCTTCCCCCTGGGGGGGACTGAAGCTTTCTTT. Its translation: CAIFPLGGTEAFF.

The chain couples TRBV5-4 to TRBJ1-2; 12 bases agree with TRBD1. Germline V lookup: CDR1 SGHNT, CDR2 YYREEE (reference sequence). CDR3 length: 16 amino acids. Unmatched junction bases numbered 4, after V lost 4 bases and J lost 0 bases. The CDR3 DNA reads as TGTGCCAGCAGCGGGACAGGGGGCGTCACTAACTATGGCTACACCTTC. It codes for CASSGTGGVTNYGYTF. The full variable domain, rest sourced from reference TRBV5-4 and TRBJ1-2, is ETGVTQSPTHLIKTRGQQVTLRCSSQSGHNTVSWYQQALGQGPQFIFQYYREEENGRGNFPPRFSGLQFPNYSSELNVNALELDDSALYLCASSGTGGVTNYGYTFGSGTRLTVV.

The gene calls are TRBV10-3 and TRBJ2-3; possible D gene TRBD2, 6 bases. CDR1 and CDR2 from the germline V gene are ENHRY and SYGVKD. The V end was cut by 0 bases, the J end by 6 bases, with 13 bases between. The CDR3 spans 15 residues. The CDR3 sequence: CAISESRDGRDTQYF. The CDR3 coding sequence is TGTGCCATCAGTGAGTCGCGGGACGGTCGTGATACGCAGTATTTT.

V gene TRBV6-2 or TRBV6-3 combines with J gene TRBJ2-2; D might be TRBD2 (5 bases). The CDR3 runs to 17 residues. V lost 1 base, J lost 7 bases, and 19 bases lay in between. Germline V gene sequence: CDR1 MNHEY, CDR2 SVGEGT. DNA of the CDR3: TGTGCCAGCAGTTACTTGACTCTTGGAGGTGCGTTCGGGGAGCTGTTTTTT. It specifies CASSYLTLGGAFGELFF.

The chain joins TRBV7-2 to TRBJ2-1; TRBD1 agrees at 10 bases. From germline, CDR1 is SGHTA and CDR2 FQGNSA. V shed 5 bases and J 6 bases; nucleotides not matched to a gene: 10. The CDR3 sequence is 16 residues long. CDR3 bases: TGTGCCAGCAGCCGCAAGGGGACAGGGGCCCGCAATGAGCAGTTCTTC. Amino acid sequence: CASSRKGTGARNEQFF.

The chain joins TRBV28 to TRBJ2-7, with 8 bases aligning to TRBD1. Germline values: CDR1 MDHEN, CDR2 SYDVKM. CDR3 length equals 15 residues. The V and J ends lost 6 bases and 3 bases, in that order; junction bases with no gene match: 10. CDR3: CASRDSGTGNYEQYF. In DNA, the CDR3 is TGTGCCAGCAGGGACTCCGGGACAGGAAACTACGAGCAGTACTTC.

CDR3 amino acids: CASTHRGGAYNEQFF. Here the CDR3 DNA reads TGTGCCAGCACCCATCGGGGGGGAGCCTACAATGAGCAGTTCTTC. J is TRBJ2-1 and V is TRBV9, with 8 bases aligning to TRBD2. This CDR3 spans 15 amino acids. Germline CDR1 is SGDLS and CDR2 is YYNGEE. Trimming at V came to 6 bases and at J to 2 bases, leaving 7 bases not matched to a gene.

The V and J genes are TRBV5-1 and TRBJ2-2, with 7 bases matching TRBD2. This CDR3 comprises 17 residues. Germline V gene sequence: CDR1 SGHRS, CDR2 YFSETQ. After removal of 3 bases from V and 2 bases from J, the junction contained 10 bases not matched to a gene. The CDR3: CASSWGGDPINTGELFF. The DNA for the CDR3 is TGCGCCAGCAGCTGGGGGGGAGACCCTATCAACACCGGGGAGCTGTTTTTT.

This clone was observed a handful of times. V usage is TRBV7-3 and J usage is TRBJ1-2, with D uncertain. V lost 0 bases and J lost 4, with 15 bases in between. This CDR3 comprises 16 residues. Germline V lookup: CDR1 SGHTA, CDR2 FQGTGA. Here the CDR3 reads CASSLTSSGGFYGYTF. The CDR3 DNA sequence: TGTGCCAGCAGCTTAACGTCCTCGGGAGGCTTCTATGGCTACACCTTC.

This clone was seen a few times. The V and J genes are TRBV19 and TRBJ2-2; unclear D gene. The CDR3 loop spans 16 amino acids. The V and J ends lost 3 bases and 4 bases respectively, with 15 bases between them. Germline lookup yields CDR1 LNHDA and CDR2 SQIVND (reference sequence). The CDR3 DNA sequence: TGTGCCAGTAGTATCGAACGCGATTTCATCACCGGGGAGCTGTTTTTT. As protein: CASSIERDFITGELFF.

This clone was detected only once. CDR3 region: CASSLMAGGTGELFF. As DNA, the CDR3 is TGTGCCAGCAGTTTAATGGCGGGGGGGACCGGGGAGCTGTTTTTT. The rearrangement joins TRBV27 to TRBJ2-2; 9 positions match TRBD2. Germline-derived CDR1 and CDR2 are MNHEY and SMNVEV (reference sequence). This CDR3 contains 15 residues. V gave up 2 bases and J gave up 5 bases; unmatched junction bases: 3.

This clone was counted only a few times. This sequence joins TRBV11-3 and TRBJ2-1; TRBD2 is a possible D gene (5 bases). The CDR3 extends over 14 amino acids. Trimming removed 5 bases at V and 8 bases at J, with 16 bases between. Per the germline V gene, CDR1 is SGHNT and CDR2 is YENEEA. The CDR3 coding sequence is TGTGCCAGCAGCAGGGAGACCGCCGGGCATGAGCAGTTCTTC. Amino acids: CASSRETAGHEQFF.

This chain links TRBV10-2 with TRBJ1-4; 7 bases are a match to TRBD1. The CDR3 contains 15 residues. The junction had 6 bases not matched to a gene; V was cut back by 5 bases and J by 3 bases. From germline, CDR1 is WSHSY and CDR2 SAAADI. The CDR3 here is CASSITGQSNEKLFF. Written as DNA, the CDR3 is TGCGCCAGCAGTATCACGGGACAGTCTAATGAAAAACTGTTTTTT.

The chain joins TRBV15 to TRBJ2-3; D is perhaps TRBD2 (5 bases). CDR1 and CDR2 from the germline V gene are LNHNV and YYDKDF (reference sequence). There are 15 residues in the CDR3. The V end was cut by 0 bases, the J end by 1 base, with 8 bases between. DNA of the CDR3: TGTGCCACCAGCAGAGACAGAGCGGGCACAGATACGCAGTATTTT. The encoded protein is CATSRDRAGTDTQYF.

The rearrangement uses TRBV18 and TRBJ2-5; the D gene is possibly TRBD2 (5 bases). The CDR3 sequence is 14 residues long. V shed 3 bases and J shed 5 bases, with 13 bases lying between them. Germline V gives CDR1 KGHSH, CDR2 LQKENI. DNA of the CDR3: TGTGCCAGCTCACCGGAAGGAGGTACGGAGACCCAGTACTTC. Protein sequence: CASSPEGGTETQYF.

V gene TRBV5-1 combines with J gene TRBJ2-2, with D tentatively TRBD2 (6 bases). Germline CDR1 is SGHRS and CDR2 is YFSETQ. This CDR3 is 17 amino acids long. V was cut by 0 bases and J by 5 bases, with 17 bases left in between. The CDR3 nucleotides are TGCGCCAGCAGCTTGGATTTGGCGGGGTCGGGGACCGGGGAGCTGTTTTTT. It yields the protein CASSLDLAGSGTGELFF.

A remark on this clone: Other DNA sequences in this sample translate to the same CDR3. The chain joins TRBV7-9 to TRBJ2-7, with 8 bases aligning to TRBD1. With V trimmed by 6 bases and J by 6 bases, 10 bases remained unmatched. Germline V gene sequence: CDR1 SEHNR, CDR2 FQNEAQ (reference sequence). The CDR3 has 14 amino acids. As DNA, the CDR3 is TGTGCCAGCAGTGATCAGGGGGCTAGACGCGAGCAGTACTTC. Its protein is CASSDQGARREQYF.

This chain joins TRBV19 and TRBJ2-2; 10 positions match TRBD2. CDR1 and CDR2 from the germline V gene are LNHDA and SQIVND (reference sequence). The CDR3 covers 15 residues. The J segment lost 0 bases and the V segment lost 9 bases, leaving 4 bases of the junction unmatched. Here the CDR3 DNA reads TGTGCCAGAATGGGACTAGCGACGAACACCGGGGAGCTGTTTTTT. The encoded protein is CARMGLATNTGELFF.

V gene TRBV4-1 combines with J gene TRBJ1-2; D ambiguous. CDR1 and CDR2 from the germline V gene are MGHRA and YSYEKL. Trimming cost V 0 bases and J 4 bases, with 9 bases left between them. The CDR3 sequence is 14 residues long. The DNA for the CDR3 is TGCGCCAGCAGCCAAGACCCTAGTGTCTATGGCTACACCTTC. It yields the protein CASSQDPSVYGYTF.